Each of the 23 T cell receptor beta chains below was sequenced from the same sample in a study of radiotherapy plus CTLA-4 blockade in lung cancer. Sequencing was performed with immunoSEQ multiplex PCR; in TCRdb, only in-frame clones are kept and a portion is missing. The sample gives around 31,000 clones, around 73% of which show up once; 6.5% to 9% is in the top ten. This material consisted of peripheral blood, taken from a patient treated with radiotherapy plus ipilimumab. These receptors came from a human donor with non-small cell lung cancer who had stable disease on radiotherapy plus ipilimumab.

The chain combines TRBV2 with TRBJ1-2, with unresolved D. Trimming took off 7 bases at V and 5 bases at J, with 11 bases between the two ends. This CDR3 contains 12 residues. Germline-derived CDR1 and CDR2 are SNHLY and FYNNEI. The CDR3 DNA sequence: TGTGCCAGCATGGAGGGCATATATGGCTACACCTTC. As protein: CASMEGIYGYTF.

This chain joins TRBV27 and TRBJ1-4, with no clear D. The CDR3 covers 15 residues. Germline assignment: CDR1 MNHEY and CDR2 SMNVEV (reference sequence). Trimming stripped 1 base from V and 5 bases from J, with 11 bases between. CDR3 amino acids: CASSLYSPLNEKLFF. Written as DNA, the CDR3 is TGTGCCAGCAGTTTATATTCCCCCCTCAATGAAAAACTGTTTTTT.

V and J are TRBV9 and TRBJ1-1; no clear D gene. The CDR3 sequence is 13 residues long. The germline V and J ends were trimmed by 4 bases and 4 bases, with 11 bases remaining between them. CDR1 is SGDLS, CDR2 YYNGEE, per germline. The CDR3 here is CASSPKVTTEAFF. The CDR3 DNA is TGTGCCAGCAGCCCGAAGGTTACCACTGAAGCTTTCTTT. The variable domain in full, completed from reference TRBV9 and TRBJ1-1, reads DSGVTQTPKHLITATGQRVTLRCSPRSGDLSVYWYQQSLDQGLQFLIQYYNGEERAKGNILERFSAQQFPDLHSELNLSSLELGDSALYFCASSPKVTTEAFFGQGTRLTVV.

The genes are TRBV27 and TRBJ1-2; D is possibly TRBD1 (5 bases). Deletions cut 4 bases from V and 3 bases from J, with 15 bases between. Germline CDR1 MNHEY, CDR2 SMNVEV (reference sequence). CDR3 size: 15 residues. CDR3 in DNA: TGTGCCAGCAGTTCCCCATCCACAGGAGACTATGGCTACACCTTC. This sequence encodes CASSSPSTGDYGYTF.

V and J are TRBV6-1 and TRBJ2-5, with 7 bases identical to TRBD1. This CDR3 has 13 amino acids. The germline V gene encodes CDR1 MNHNS and CDR2 SASEGT. V gave up 7 bases and J gave up 5 bases; unmatched junction bases: 7. The CDR3 nucleotides are TGTGCCAGCACCCTACAGGGGCGGGAGACCCAGTACTTC. This gives the protein CASTLQGRETQYF.

The chain couples TRBV4-2 to TRBJ1-1; 7 bases line up with TRBD1. CDR1 is LGHNA and CDR2 is YNFKEQ in the germline V gene. V was clipped by 0 bases and J by 5 bases; unmatched bases: 9. The CDR3 has 16 amino acids. The CDR3 loop reads CASSQDTDRVGTEAFF. For the CDR3, the DNA is TGTGCCAGCAGCCAAGATACCGACAGGGTGGGTACTGAAGCTTTCTTT.

The CDR3 here is CASSNSRGGSSSYEQYF. The CDR3 DNA sequence: TGTGCCAGTAGTAACTCCCGAGGGGGGTCCAGCTCCTACGAGCAGTACTTC. The V gene is TRBV19, the J gene TRBJ2-7; either TRBD1 or TRBD2 may supply D (6 bases each). Trimming removed 4 bases at V and 0 bases at J, with 19 bases between. The length of the CDR3 is 17 residues. In germline, CDR1 is LNHDA, CDR2 SQIVND (reference sequence). The whole variable domain, filled in from reference TRBV19 and TRBJ2-7, reads DGGITQSPKYLFRKEGQNVTLSCEQNLNHDAMYWYRQDPGQGLRLIYYSQIVNDFQKGDIAEGYSVSREKKESFPLTVTSAQKNPTAFYLCASSNSRGGSSSYEQYFGPGTRLTVT.

The V gene is TRBV5-4, the J gene TRBJ2-5; D is perhaps TRBD2 (6 bases). V was clipped by 2 bases and J by 2 bases, with 13 bases between them. This CDR3 region has 15 residues. Germline CDR1 and CDR2: SGHNT and YYREEE (reference sequence). The CDR3 is CASSLGAGDQETQYF. In nucleotides, the CDR3 is TGTGCCAGCAGCTTAGGAGCGGGTGATCAAGAGACCCAGTACTTC.

This clone was recorded a few times. The chain carries TRBV18 and TRBJ2-5; tentative D call: TRBD1 (5 bases). The CDR3 contains 14 residues. CDR1 and CDR2 (germline): KGHSH, LQKENI. V lost 1 base and J 5 bases, leaving 11 bases between the germline ends. In DNA form, the CDR3 reads TGTGCCAGCTCACCACAGGGGATCCGGGAGACCCAGTACTTC. This gives the protein CASSPQGIRETQYF.

The chain links TRBV14 to TRBJ1-2; 7 bases align to TRBD1. This CDR3 is built from 13 residues. J was trimmed by 12 bases and V by 4 bases; bases with no gene match: 11. CDR1 is SGHDN, CDR2 FVKESK, per germline. This CDR3 reads CASSLRDSRLNTF. The CDR3 coding sequence is TGTGCCAGCAGCCTCCGGGACAGCCGACTTAACACCTTC. Drawing the rest from reference TRBV14 and TRBJ1-2, the complete variable domain is EAGVTQFPSHSVIEKGQTVTLRCDPISGHDNLYWYRRVMGKEIKFLLHFVKESKQDESGMPNNRFLAERTGGTYSTLKVQPAELEDSGVYFCASSLRDSRLNTFGSGTRLTVV.

The chain couples TRBV7-9 to TRBJ1-1, with TRBD1 identical over 7 bases. V shed 1 base and J 7 bases; nucleotides not matched to a gene: 6. The germline V gene has CDR1 SEHNR and CDR2 FQNEAQ (reference sequence). This CDR3 has 14 residues. The CDR3 region is CASSLVQGRIEAFF. CDR3 nucleotide sequence: TGTGCCAGCAGCTTAGTACAGGGGAGAATTGAAGCTTTCTTT. Combining the CDR3 with reference TRBV7-9 and TRBJ1-1 gives the whole variable domain DTGVSQNPRHKITKRGQNVTFRCDPISEHNRLYWYRQTLGQGPEFLTYFQNEAQLEKSRLLSDRFSAERPKGSFSTLEIQRTEQGDSAMYLCASSLVQGRIEAFFGQGTRLTVV.

The V gene is TRBV14, the J gene TRBJ2-5, with D possibly being TRBD1 (6 bases). This CDR3 contains 17 residues. Trimming removed 3 bases from V and 3 bases from J, with 20 bases in between. Germline lookup yields CDR1 SGHDN and CDR2 FVKESK. CDR3: CASSHRSGTPAEETQYF. In nucleotides, the CDR3 is TGTGCCAGCAGCCACCGTTCAGGGACACCCGCCGAAGAGACCCAGTACTTC.

The table lists this clone with a few counts. This chain joins TRBV11-2 and TRBJ2-5, with 7 bases fitting TRBD2. The CDR3 totals 13 residues. In germline, CDR1 is SGHAT, CDR2 FQNNGV. The J segment lost 5 bases and the V segment lost 3 bases, leaving 3 bases of the junction unmatched. The CDR3 loop is CASSLGSGETQYF. The CDR3 DNA reads TGTGCCAGCAGCTTGGGTAGCGGGGAGACCCAGTACTTC.

The chain links TRBV7-2 to TRBJ1-2, with TRBD1 as a possible D gene (5 bases). Trimming removed 5 bases from V and 6 bases from J, with 13 bases in between. The CDR3 length is 13 residues. The germline CDR1 and CDR2 sequences are SGHTA and FQGNSA. The CDR3: CASSPKGSHGYTF. CDR3 DNA sequence: TGTGCCAGCAGCCCAAAGGGGAGTCATGGCTACACCTTC.

The V gene is TRBV7-9, the J gene TRBJ2-7; TRBD1 or TRBD2 may be the D gene (6 bases each). The CDR3 consists of 15 residues. Germline values: CDR1 SEHNR, CDR2 FQNEAQ (reference sequence). Between the trimmed V and J ends, which lost 5 bases and 0 bases, there was a span of 14 bases. DNA of the CDR3: TGTGCCAGCAGCCCCAAAGGGGGGAACTCCTACGAGCAGTACTTC. It yields the protein CASSPKGGNSYEQYF.

This chain links TRBV5-6 with TRBJ2-2; 7 bases are a match to TRBD1. The CDR3 spans 17 residues. J lost 6 bases, V lost 3 bases, and 14 bases had no gene match. Germline V lookup: CDR1 SGHDT, CDR2 YYEEEE. The CDR3 DNA is TGTGCCAGCAGCTCTAAGCACAGGGGAATTGGCTCCGGGGAGCTGTTTTTT. The encoded protein is CASSSKHRGIGSGELFF. Full variable domain (rest looked up from reference TRBV5-6 and TRBJ2-2): DAGVTQSPTHLIKTRGQQVTLRCSPKSGHDTVSWYQQALGQGPQFIFQYYEEEERQRGNFPDRFSGHQFPNYSSELNVNALLLGDSALYLCASSSKHRGIGSGELFFGEGSRLTVL.

The rearrangement joins TRBV27 to TRBJ1-1; D uncertain. Trimming removed 1 base at V and 1 base at J, with 4 bases between. The CDR3 length is 13 residues. Germline CDR1 reads MNHEY; CDR2 reads SMNVEV (reference sequence). The CDR3 bases are TGTGCCAGCAGTTTATGGGGGAACACTGAAGCTTTCTTT. It translates to CASSLWGNTEAFF.

The chain uses TRBV5-4 and TRBJ2-7; possible D gene TRBD1, 7 bases. This CDR3 has 16 amino acids. The germline V gene has CDR1 SGHNT and CDR2 YYREEE (reference sequence). The germline V and J ends were trimmed by 4 bases and 1 base, with 18 bases remaining between them. CDR3 nucleotides: TGTGCCAGCAGCCAGGGGGGTTCCTTCCTTTCCTACGAGCAGTACTTC. Its translation is CASSQGGSFLSYEQYF. Supplemented by reference TRBV5-4 and TRBJ2-7, the full variable domain reads ETGVTQSPTHLIKTRGQQVTLRCSSQSGHNTVSWYQQALGQGPQFIFQYYREEENGRGNFPPRFSGLQFPNYSSELNVNALELDDSALYLCASSQGGSFLSYEQYFGPGTRLTVT.

V and J are TRBV19 and TRBJ2-1; D is possibly TRBD1 (6 bases). The ends were cut back, 6 bases at V and 2 bases at J, with 14 bases in the middle. CDR3 size: 15 residues. Germline loops: CDR1 LNHDA, CDR2 SQIVND (reference sequence). The CDR3 sequence is CASSSRQVTYNEQFF. CDR3 coding DNA: TGTGCCAGTAGCTCTAGACAGGTAACCTACAATGAGCAGTTCTTC.

The chain has TRBV30 and TRBJ1-3; D call uncertain. CDR1 is GTSNPN and CDR2 is SVGIG in the germline V gene (reference sequence). Trimming cost V 0 bases and J 4 bases, with 13 bases left between them. The CDR3 totals 15 residues. The CDR3 loop reads CAWSVNRASGNTIYF. The CDR3 region has the DNA TGTGCCTGGAGTGTAAATAGGGCGTCAGGAAACACCATATATTTT.

The V and J genes are TRBV5-1 and TRBJ2-5; 8 positions match TRBD2. The trim removed 8 bases at V and 2 bases at J, leaving 8 bases unmatched. This CDR3 is 14 amino acids long. Germline assignment: CDR1 SGHRS and CDR2 YFSETQ. CDR3 residues: CASGRSGGQETQYF. DNA for the CDR3: TGCGCCAGTGGACGGAGCGGGGGTCAAGAGACCCAGTACTTC.

The chain recombines TRBV7-2 with TRBJ1-2, with a possible D match to TRBD1 (5 bases). Germline CDR1 SGHTA, CDR2 FQGNSA. There are 15 residues in the CDR3. V was trimmed by 5 bases and J by 4 bases, leaving 17 bases between them. CDR3: CASSQGLGGSYGYTF. Written as DNA, the CDR3 is TGTGCCAGCAGCCAGGGTTTGGGGGGATCCTATGGCTACACCTTC.

As to this clone: Other nucleotide sequences in the sample specify the same CDR3. The V call is TRBV7-2, the J call TRBJ1-1; D unclear. CDR3 size: 12 residues. Germline CDR1 reads SGHTA; CDR2 reads FQGNSA. The V end was cut by 5 bases, the J end by 4 bases, with 8 bases between. The CDR3 sequence: CASSLRGTEAFF. CDR3 nucleotide sequence: TGTGCCAGCAGCCTCCGGGGCACTGAAGCTTTCTTT.